The sequence of this T cell receptor (beta chain) was determined in a study of spatial heterogeneity in lung cancer. At the level of the study: A consistent excess of beta-chain over alpha-chain sequences was detected. Study-wide results and caveats: At tumor resection, ubiquitous expanded TCRs were detected in blood more often than later.

Remarks on this clonotype: Its antigen remains unidentified.

V was cut by 3 bases and J by 2 bases, with 8 bases left in between. The CDR3 length is 12 residues. Per the germline V gene, CDR1 is DFQATT and CDR2 is SNEGSKA (reference sequence). Indicated time point: sample taken at primary tumor resection. The sequenced material consisted of unsorted whole RNA from tumor, nontumor lung or frozen PBMC. Samples were donated by 72 untreated early-stage non-small cell lung cancer patients. TCR cDNA molecules were tagged individually, and each one carried a unique molecular identifier. One entry per CDR3 protein, called by TCRdb with MiXCR from the 5' RACE reads. Here the sample spans approximately 90,000 distinct CDR3 sequences, roughly 8.7% being singletons.

The receptor was derived from a male donor with early-stage non-small cell lung cancer. The input for sequencing was PBMCs, taken at surgery. The chain combines TRBV20-1 with TRBJ2-7, with a weak D call TRBD2 (5 bases). The CDR3 sequence: CSARAGTYEQYF. CDR3 coding DNA: TGCAGTGCTAGGGCGGGCACCTACGAGCAGTACTTC.